Following are 8 T cell receptor beta chains from one sample sequenced in a study of blood T cell repertoires in COVID-19. Libraries were prepared by immunoSEQ multiplex PCR; TCRdb keeps only in-frame clonotypes and omits some of them. The table includes tens of thousands of clones, about 88% detected once. Sequencing was carried out using peripheral blood. These receptors originate from a man aged 55 to 70 with acute or convalescent COVID-19.

V gene TRBV19 combines with J gene TRBJ1-1; D gene uncertain. Trimming shortened V by 5 bases and J by 3 bases, and 16 bases separated the two germline ends. The CDR3 covers 15 residues. The germline V gene has CDR1 LNHDA and CDR2 SQIVND (reference sequence). CDR3 bases: TGTGCCAGTAGTCCGTCTCCCCCTCGGTACACTGAAGCTTTCTTT. As protein: CASSPSPPRYTEAFF. Together with reference TRBV19 and TRBJ1-1, the CDR3 gives the full variable domain: DGGITQSPKYLFRKEGQNVTLSCEQNLNHDAMYWYRQDPGQGLRLIYYSQIVNDFQKGDIAEGYSVSREKKESFPLTVTSAQKNPTAFYLCASSPSPPRYTEAFFGQGTRLTVV.

The genes are TRBV11-2 and TRBJ2-1, with D possibly TRBD1 on 5 matching bases. The CDR3 is 14 amino acids. CDR1 is SGHAT, CDR2 FQNNGV, per germline. Trimming removed 4 bases from V and 3 bases from J, with 10 bases in between. The CDR3 loop is CASSSSTGYNEQFF. In nucleotides, the CDR3 is TGTGCCAGCAGCTCCAGCACAGGCTACAATGAGCAGTTCTTC.

The V gene is TRBV2, the J gene TRBJ1-5; a weak D match, TRBD1 (5 bases). V lost 6 bases to trimming and J lost 13 bases, with 19 bases between them. The CDR3 contains 13 residues. Germline loops: CDR1 SNHLY, CDR2 FYNNEI. The CDR3 DNA is TGTGCCAGCAGAGGGCTGGACACACCGGATCAGCATTTT. Its translation is CASRGLDTPDQHF.

The chain combines TRBV2 with TRBJ2-7; D is perhaps TRBD2 (5 bases). V lost 8 bases and J 4 bases, leaving 12 bases between the germline ends. Germline values: CDR1 SNHLY, CDR2 FYNNEI. This CDR3 has 12 amino acids. CDR3 region: CASRGGRYEQYF. The CDR3, as DNA: TGTGCCAGCCGGGGTGGCAGGTACGAGCAGTACTTC.

The J gene is TRBJ1-4, the V gene TRBV7-9; 7 nucleotides match TRBD1. Per germline, CDR1 SEHNR and CDR2 FQNEAQ (reference sequence). The CDR3 has 17 residues. Unmatched junction bases numbered 9, after V lost 3 bases and J lost 2 bases. DNA for the CDR3: TGTGCCAGCAGCTTCCTCCTGAGCAGGGGGACTAATGAAAAACTGTTTTTT. The encoded protein is CASSFLLSRGTNEKLFF.

This clone came up a few times. The V and J genes are TRBV4-1 and TRBJ1-1, with D perhaps matching TRBD1 (5 bases). The CDR3 length is 16 residues. V lost 0 bases, J lost 4 bases, and 15 bases lay in between. Germline-derived CDR1 and CDR2 are MGHRA and YSYEKL. CDR3: CASSQEVGARLTEAFF. CDR3 DNA sequence: TGCGCCAGCAGCCAAGAGGTTGGGGCTAGACTCACTGAAGCTTTCTTT.

V and J are TRBV5-1 and TRBJ2-5; TRBD1 matches at 7 bases. J gave up 3 bases and V 4 bases, and 12 bases lay outside the gene matches. Germline-derived CDR1 and CDR2 are SGHRS and YFSETQ. The CDR3 is 16 residues long. The CDR3 reads CASSHPATGWEETQYF. The CDR3 region has the DNA TGCGCCAGCAGCCACCCCGCGACAGGGTGGGAAGAGACCCAGTACTTC.

The CDR3 reads CAISDGARGYTF. Written as DNA, the CDR3 is TGTGCCATCAGTGATGGTGCGCGGGGCTACACCTTC. This rearrangement joins TRBV10-3 to TRBJ1-2, with D unclear. Germline values: CDR1 ENHRY, CDR2 SYGVKD. The CDR3 extends over 12 amino acids. V lost 3 bases and J 8 bases, leaving 10 bases between the germline ends.